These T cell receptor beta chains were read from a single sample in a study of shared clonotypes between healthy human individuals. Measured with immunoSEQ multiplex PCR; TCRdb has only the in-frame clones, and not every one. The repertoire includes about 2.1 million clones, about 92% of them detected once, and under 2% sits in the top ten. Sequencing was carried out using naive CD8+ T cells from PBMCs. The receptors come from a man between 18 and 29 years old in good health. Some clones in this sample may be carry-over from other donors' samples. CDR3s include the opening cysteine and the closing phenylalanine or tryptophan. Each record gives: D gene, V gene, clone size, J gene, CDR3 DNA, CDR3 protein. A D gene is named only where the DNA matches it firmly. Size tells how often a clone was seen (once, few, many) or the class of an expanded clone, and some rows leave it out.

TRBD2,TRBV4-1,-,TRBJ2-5,TGCGCCAGCAGCAAAGGACTAGCGGGAGGGGAAGAGACCCAGTACTTC,CASSKGLAGGEETQYF
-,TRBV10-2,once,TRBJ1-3,TGCGCCAGCAGTGAGCTGCCCCCAGGGGACGGAAACACCATATATTTT,CASSELPPGDGNTIYF
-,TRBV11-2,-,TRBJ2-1,TGTGCCAGCAGCTTAGACCTTACGAGCTCCTACAATGAGCAGTTCTTC,CASSLDLTSSYNEQFF
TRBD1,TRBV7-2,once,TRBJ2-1,TGTGCCAGCAGCATACTACAGGGGGAATGGGAGCAGTTCTTC,CASSILQGEWEQFF
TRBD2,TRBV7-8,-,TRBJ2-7,TGTGCCAGCAGCCCGGGGCGGACTAGCGGGAGGAACGAGCAGTACTTC,CASSPGRTSGRNEQYF
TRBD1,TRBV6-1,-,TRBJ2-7,TGTGCCAGCAGTGGGCCGGGACAGGGGAGGATACTGACCTCCTACGAGCAGTACTTC,CASSGPGQGRILTSYEQYF
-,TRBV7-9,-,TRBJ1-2,TGTGCCAGCAGCTCCTTCAGGGGCCTCGTCGGTGGCTACACCTTC,CASSSFRGLVGGYTF
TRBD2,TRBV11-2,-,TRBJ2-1,TGTGCCAGCAGCTTCAGACTAGCGGAGCCCCCAAAAACGGGTAATGAGCAGTTCTTC,CASSFRLAEPPKTGNEQFF
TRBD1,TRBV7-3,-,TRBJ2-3,TGTGCCAGCAGCTTAGAGGGGGCGAAGTCAGATACGCAGTATTTT,CASSLEGAKSDTQYF
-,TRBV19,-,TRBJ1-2,TGTGCCAGTACCCCTACCCTAGGACAGAACTATGGCTACACCTTC,CASTPTLGQNYGYTF
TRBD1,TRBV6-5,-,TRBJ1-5,TGTGCCAGCAGCGGGACAGCTCGAAGCCAGCCCCAGCATTTT,CASSGTARSQPQHF
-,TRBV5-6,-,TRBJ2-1,TGTGCCAGCAGCTTGTGGGACCGTTTTCAGAATGAGCAGTTCTTC,CASSLWDRFQNEQFF
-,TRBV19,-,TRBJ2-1,TGTGCCAGCCCCGGCCCCTACAATGAGCAGTTCTTC,CASPGPYNEQFF
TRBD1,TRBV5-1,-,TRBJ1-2,TGCGCCAGCAGCTTGGGTCCCGGGACAGCGTCCTATGGCTACACCTTC,CASSLGPGTASYGYTF